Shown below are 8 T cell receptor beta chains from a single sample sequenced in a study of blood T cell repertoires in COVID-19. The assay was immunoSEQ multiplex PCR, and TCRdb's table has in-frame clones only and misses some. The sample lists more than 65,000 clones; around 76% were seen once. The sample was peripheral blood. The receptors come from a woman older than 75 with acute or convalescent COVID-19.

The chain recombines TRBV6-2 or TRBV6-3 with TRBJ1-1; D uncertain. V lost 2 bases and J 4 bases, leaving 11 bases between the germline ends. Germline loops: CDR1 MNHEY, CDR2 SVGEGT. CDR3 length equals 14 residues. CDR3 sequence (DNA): TGTGCCAGCAGTTACAGAGGGTGGGCCACTGAAGCTTTCTTT. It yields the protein CASSYRGWATEAFF.

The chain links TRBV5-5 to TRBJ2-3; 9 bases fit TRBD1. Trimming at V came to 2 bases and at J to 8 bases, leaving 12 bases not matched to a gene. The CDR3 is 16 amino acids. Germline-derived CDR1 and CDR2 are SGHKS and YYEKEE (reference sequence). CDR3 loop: CASSLGTGRGFATQYF. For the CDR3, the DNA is TGTGCCAGCAGCTTAGGGACAGGGCGCGGGTTTGCTACGCAGTATTTT.

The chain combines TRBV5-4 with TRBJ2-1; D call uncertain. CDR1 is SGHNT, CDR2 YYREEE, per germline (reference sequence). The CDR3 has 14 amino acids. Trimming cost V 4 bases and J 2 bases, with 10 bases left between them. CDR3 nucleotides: TGTGCCAGCAGCCCGTTTCGCGCCTACAATGAGCAGTTCTTC. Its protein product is CASSPFRAYNEQFF.

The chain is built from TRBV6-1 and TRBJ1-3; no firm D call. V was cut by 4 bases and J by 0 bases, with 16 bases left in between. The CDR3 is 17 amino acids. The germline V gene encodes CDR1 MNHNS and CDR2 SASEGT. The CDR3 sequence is CASSAALLISSGNTIYF. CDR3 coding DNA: TGTGCCAGCAGTGCAGCACTCCTTATTAGCTCTGGAAACACCATATATTTT.

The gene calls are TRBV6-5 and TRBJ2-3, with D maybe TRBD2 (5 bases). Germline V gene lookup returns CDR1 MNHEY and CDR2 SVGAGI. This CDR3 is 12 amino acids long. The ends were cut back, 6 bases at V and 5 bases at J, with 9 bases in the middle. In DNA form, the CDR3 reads TGTGCCAGCAGAGCCAGCGGAGATACGCAGTATTTT. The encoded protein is CASRASGDTQYF.

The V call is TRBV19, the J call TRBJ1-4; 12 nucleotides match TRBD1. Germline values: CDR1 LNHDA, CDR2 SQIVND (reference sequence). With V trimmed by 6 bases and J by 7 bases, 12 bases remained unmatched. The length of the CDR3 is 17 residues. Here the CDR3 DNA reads TGTGCCAGTAGCGTAAGGGGACAGGGGGCGATGGCTGAAAAACTGTTTTTT. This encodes CASSVRGQGAMAEKLFF.

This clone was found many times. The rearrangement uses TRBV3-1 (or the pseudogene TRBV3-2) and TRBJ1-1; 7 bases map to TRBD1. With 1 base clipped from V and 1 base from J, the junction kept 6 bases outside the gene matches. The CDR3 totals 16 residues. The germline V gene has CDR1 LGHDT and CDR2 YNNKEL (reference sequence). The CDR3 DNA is TGTGCCAGCAGCCAAGGCCGGGGGACAGCGAACACTGAAGCTTTCTTT. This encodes CASSQGRGTANTEAFF.

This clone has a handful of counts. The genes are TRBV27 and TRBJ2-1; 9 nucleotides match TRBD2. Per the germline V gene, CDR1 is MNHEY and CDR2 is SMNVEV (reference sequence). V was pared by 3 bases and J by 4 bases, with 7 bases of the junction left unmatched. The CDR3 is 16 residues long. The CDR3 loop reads CASSFEAGGIYNEQFF. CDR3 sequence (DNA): TGTGCCAGCAGTTTCGAAGCGGGAGGTATTTACAATGAGCAGTTCTTC.